This TCR beta chain is drawn from a study of cytomegalovirus exposure and HLA in healthy donors. General study points: Productive rates of about 87% or about 30% were seen for most TCR beta V segments in an earlier analysis. Among CMV-associated TCR beta chains, most appeared HLA-restricted in a later analysis. It was reported in a later analysis that an Asian-associated ancestry cluster showed fewer N-insertions than the roughly 670-donor mean.

Points on this clone: The antigen is undetermined.

It was with 60 Vbeta and 13 Jbeta primers that the PCR ran. Data came from immunoSEQ multiplex PCR; TCRdb stores just in-frame clones and leaves some out. Among 110,000 or so clones listed, approximately 80% were seen once. This receptor was taken from a woman between 18 and 30 years old in good health and CMV-seronegative. Input material: PBMCs.

The CDR3 DNA reads as TGCGCCAGCAGCCCGGAGGTTGGGACAGGGCAAGAGACCCAGTACTTC. Its translation: CASSPEVGTGQETQYF. The chain has TRBV5-1 and TRBJ2-5; 9 bases are shared with TRBD1. Per the germline V gene, CDR1 is SGHRS and CDR2 is YFSETQ. V lost 4 bases, J lost 2 bases, and 9 bases stayed unmatched. This CDR3 contains 16 residues.